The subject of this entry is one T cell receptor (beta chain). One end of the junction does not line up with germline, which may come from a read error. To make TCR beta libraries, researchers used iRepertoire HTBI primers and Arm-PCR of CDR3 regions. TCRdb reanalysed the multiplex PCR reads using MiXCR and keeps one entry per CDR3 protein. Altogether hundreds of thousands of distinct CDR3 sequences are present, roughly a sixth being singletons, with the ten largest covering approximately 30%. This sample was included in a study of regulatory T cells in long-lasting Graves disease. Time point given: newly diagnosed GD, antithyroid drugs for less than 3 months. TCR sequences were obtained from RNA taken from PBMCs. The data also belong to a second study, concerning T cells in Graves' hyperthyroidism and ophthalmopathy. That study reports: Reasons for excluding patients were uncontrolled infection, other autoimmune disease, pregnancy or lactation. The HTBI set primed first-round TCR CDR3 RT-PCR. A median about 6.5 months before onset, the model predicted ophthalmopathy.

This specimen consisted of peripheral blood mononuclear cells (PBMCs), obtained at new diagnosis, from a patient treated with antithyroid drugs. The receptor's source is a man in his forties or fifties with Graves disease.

The CDR3, as DNA: TGTGCCAGCATCAATAGGGACAGGCCGGGTGAAGCTCTCTTT. This translates into CASINRDRPGEALF. The chain couples TRBV6-1 to TRBJ1-1; 8 nucleotides line up with TRBD1. CDR1 is MNHNS, CDR2 SASEGT, per germline. There are 14 residues in the CDR3.